This T cell receptor (beta chain) was observed in a study of blood T cell repertoires in COVID-19. Turning to the study itself: Material from acute and convalescent COVID-19 was sourced from the United States, Italy and Spain. PBMCs, B-cell-depleted T cells, or T cells were the source of the cDNA or gDNA that made up the material.

TCRdb's table, derived via immunoSEQ multiplex PCR, lists solely in-frame clones and lacks some. The profile shows about 270,000 clones, around 86% of them singletons. Participants were aged about 18 to 89 years from approximately 23 US areas. The CDR3 loop spans 15 amino acids. Per the germline V gene, CDR1 is SGHDN and CDR2 is FVKESK. Trimming removed 3 bases from V and 7 bases from J; junction bases left unmatched: 5. This sequence originates from a man between 18 and 35 years old who had recovered from COVID-19. What was sequenced was PBMCs or T cells enriched from blood (not recorded which). The V call is TRBV14, the J call TRBJ2-2; 10 nucleotides match TRBD2. The chain's CDR3 is CASSQSSGGVGELFF. For the CDR3, the DNA is TGTGCCAGCAGCCAGTCTAGCGGGGGAGTCGGGGAGCTGTTTTTT.